Shown below are 29 T cell receptor beta chains from a single sample sequenced in a study of blood T cells in healthy people across ages. Using a J-beta primer mix together with a sample-barcoded 5' primer, a second PCR was run for roughly 6 to 12 cycles. TCRdb re-analysed the 5' RACE reads in MiXCR, keeping a single row per CDR3 protein. The sample consists of around 1.7 million distinct CDR3 sequences, 28% of them appearing once. The sample comprised blood. The receptors stem from a woman aged 30 to 39 in good health.

The genes are TRBV7-9 and TRBJ2-3; 11 positions match TRBD2. The CDR3 is made up of 15 amino acids. V lost 5 bases and J lost 5; bases outside the gene matches: 6. The germline gives CDR1 SEHNR, CDR2 FQNEAQ (reference sequence). The CDR3 here is CASSQLAGVVDTQYF. The CDR3 DNA reads as TGTGCCAGCAGCCAACTAGCGGGAGTCGTAGATACGCAGTATTTT.

A word on this clonotype: This may arise from a read error, as a much more abundant clone is one base away. The chain links TRBV5-1 to TRBJ1-2; D is unclear. This CDR3 comprises 15 residues. The germline V and J ends were trimmed by 0 bases and 4 bases, with 13 bases remaining between them. Looked up from germline, CDR1 is SGHRS and CDR2 is YFSETQ. The chain's CDR3 is CASSLASPQGYGYTF. CDR3 coding DNA: TGCGCCAGCAGCTTGGCCTCACCGCAAGGCTATGGCTACACCTTC.

Many counts were recorded for this clonotype. The CDR3 sequence: CASSQLGGADTDTQYF. In DNA, the CDR3 is TGTGCCAGCAGTCAACTCGGGGGGGCCGACACAGATACGCAGTATTTT. The gene calls are TRBV6-5 and TRBJ2-3, with 8 bases fitting TRBD2. V lost 5 bases and J lost 2; bases outside the gene matches: 9. Germline V CDR1 and CDR2: MNHEY, SVGAGI. The CDR3 covers 16 residues.

This clonotype was detected a few times. The chain is built from TRBV9 and TRBJ2-3; D is undetermined. Germline CDR1 SGDLS, CDR2 YYNGEE. There are 14 residues in the CDR3. Trimming shortened V by 3 bases and J by 2 bases, and 10 bases separated the two germline ends. CDR3 region: CASSGGRTTDTQYF. CDR3 nucleotides: TGTGCCAGCAGCGGGGGTCGGACCACAGATACGCAGTATTTT.

This clonotype was counted between two and nine times. This chain connects TRBV7-2 to TRBJ2-2, with a weak D call TRBD1 (5 bases). The CDR3 runs 14 residues. Germline V gene lookup returns CDR1 SGHTA and CDR2 FQGNSA. Trimming removed 5 bases at V and 0 bases at J, with 7 bases between. This CDR3 reads CASSQGPNTGELFF. CDR3 bases: TGTGCCAGCAGCCAGGGCCCGAACACCGGGGAGCTGTTTTTT.

The chain carries TRBV20-1 and TRBJ1-1, with 9 bases fitting TRBD1. CDR3 size: 15 residues. Germline CDR1 reads DFQATT; CDR2 reads SNEGSKA (reference sequence). Losses at the gene ends were 6 bases for V and 4 bases for J; bases not matched to a gene: 12. This chain's CDR3 is CSAPGQGWGSTEAFF. For the CDR3, the DNA is TGCAGTGCACCGGGACAGGGCTGGGGGAGCACTGAAGCTTTCTTT.

This clonotype was detected only a few times. The rearrangement joins TRBV27 to TRBJ2-7, with 7 bases aligning to TRBD1. The J segment lost 3 bases and the V segment lost 4 bases, leaving 9 bases of the junction unmatched. Germline-derived CDR1 and CDR2 are MNHEY and SMNVEV (reference sequence). CDR3 size: 15 residues. The CDR3 region is CASSYRSDRFYEQYF. As DNA, the CDR3 is TGTGCCAGCAGTTACCGTTCGGACAGGTTCTACGAGCAGTACTTC.

The count of this clonotype is one. The CDR3 region has the DNA TGCAGTGCTATTGGGACAGGGGAAGGCGAGCAGTACTTC. This gives the protein CSAIGTGEGEQYF. The chain joins TRBV20-1 to TRBJ2-4; 10 positions agree with TRBD1. The end of the DNA fits TRBJ2-7 better, so the J call may be wrong. The CDR3 covers 13 residues. Per germline, CDR1 DFQATT and CDR2 SNEGSKA (reference sequence).

This clonotype was detected many times. The rearrangement joins TRBV29-1 to TRBJ2-5; no firm D call. The CDR3 contains 11 residues. V was pared by 4 bases and J by 4 bases, with 7 bases between. Germline V CDR1 and CDR2: SQVTM, ANQGSEA. The chain's CDR3 is CSVAERETQYF. For the CDR3, the DNA is TGCAGCGTTGCTGAACGAGAGACCCAGTACTTC. Variable domain in full (rest from reference TRBV29-1 and TRBJ2-5): SAVISQKPSRDICQRGTSLTIQCQVDSQVTMMFWYRQQPGQSLTLIATANQGSEATYESGFVIDKFPISRPNLTFSTLTVSNMSPEDSSIYLCSVAERETQYFGPGTRLLVL.

This clonotype was observed a handful of times. The rearrangement links TRBV5-1 to TRBJ1-2; tentative D call: TRBD1 (5 bases). The CDR3 runs to 15 residues. V gave up 0 bases and J gave up 7 bases, with 16 bases separating them. From germline, CDR1 is SGHRS and CDR2 YFSETQ. The CDR3 here is CASSLEAGLGGGYTF. CDR3 nucleotide sequence: TGCGCCAGCAGCTTGGAGGCAGGGCTGGGTGGTGGCTACACCTTC.

This clonotype showed up just a few times. The rearrangement joins TRBV24-1 to TRBJ2-3; possible D gene TRBD2, 6 bases. The germline gives CDR1 KGHDR, CDR2 SFDVKD. The CDR3 length is 17 residues. The V end was cut by 1 base, the J end by 3 bases, with 16 bases between. As DNA, the CDR3 is TGTGCCACCAGTGATTTATCTCCGCAGGGAGGAACAGATACGCAGTATTTT. Translation: CATSDLSPQGGTDTQYF.

The chain carries TRBV25-1 and TRBJ2-2; 8 bases are shared with TRBD2. V shed 1 base and J 8 bases; nucleotides not matched to a gene: 6. The CDR3 contains 15 residues. CDR1 and CDR2 from the germline V gene are MGHDK and SYGVNS. CDR3 sequence: CASSELGLGLGELFF. CDR3 in DNA: TGTGCCAGCAGTGAATTGGGACTAGGTTTGGGGGAGCTGTTTTTT.

This clonotype was seen repeatedly, ten times or more. CDR3 protein: CASSLDQEYNEQFF. The CDR3 bases are TGTGCCAGCAGCTTAGATCAGGAATACAATGAGCAGTTCTTC. This chain joins TRBV7-9 and TRBJ2-1; no reliable D call. This CDR3 comprises 14 residues. Trimming removed 1 base from V and 4 bases from J, with 8 bases in between. The germline gives CDR1 SEHNR, CDR2 FQNEAQ (reference sequence).

On this clonotype: This could be a read error, since a much larger clone is one nucleotide away. The chain recombines TRBV11-2 with TRBJ2-7; weak D call: TRBD1 (6 bases). The CDR3 is 15 amino acids. Germline CDR1 is SGHAT and CDR2 is FQNNGV. V shed 4 bases and J shed 7 bases, with 20 bases lying between them. The DNA of the CDR3 is TGTGCCAGCAGCTCCGGGCAGGGGCTATACAATGAGCAGTACTTC. Its translation is CASSSGQGLYNEQYF.

The rearrangement uses TRBV2 and TRBJ1-2, with a possible D match to TRBD1 (5 bases). The germline V gene has CDR1 SNHLY and CDR2 FYNNEI. Trimming removed 3 bases from V and 5 bases from J, with 16 bases in between. CDR3 length: 15 residues. CDR3 protein: CASSDWGSQRYGYTF. The CDR3 region has the DNA TGTGCCAGCAGTGATTGGGGCAGCCAGAGATATGGCTACACCTTC.

Remarks on this clonotype: An end of the junction differs from the germline gene, which may be a read error. This chain joins TRBV6-5 and TRBJ1-2, with 7 bases fitting TRBD1. This CDR3 has 15 amino acids. Germline CDR1 MNHEY, CDR2 SVGAGI. CDR3 sequence reads: CTSSLSTGAPGGYTF. The CDR3 DNA reads as TGTACCAGCAGTCTTTCTACAGGGGCCCCGGGCGGCTACACCTTC.

This clonotype was found many times. The gene calls are TRBV12-3 or TRBV12-4 and TRBJ2-7, with D possibly matching TRBD1 (6 bases). The CDR3 length is 15 residues. Trimming pared 6 bases from V and 0 bases from J, leaving 15 bases between. The CDR3 region has the DNA TGTGCCAGCAGAGGAAGGGACATGAGCTCCTACGAGCAGTACTTC. Amino acid sequence: CASRGRDMSSYEQYF.

This clonotype was detected many times. The chain uses TRBV30 and TRBJ2-7; D may be TRBD2 (5 bases). The germline V and J ends were trimmed by 0 bases and 5 bases, with 14 bases remaining between them. The germline CDR1 and CDR2 sequences are GTSNPN and SVGIG (reference sequence). The CDR3 sequence is 14 residues long. CDR3 nucleotide sequence: TGTGCCTGGAGTGTTGTCTGGAGGTCGCACGAGCAGTACTTC. Its protein is CAWSVVWRSHEQYF. Full variable domain (remainder filled in from reference TRBV30 and TRBJ2-7): SQTIHQWPATLVQPVGSPLSLECTVEGTSNPNLYWYRQAAGRGLQLLFYSVGIGQISSEVPQNLSASRPQDRQFILSSKKLLLSDSGFYLCAWSVVWRSHEQYFGPGTRLTVT.

This clonotype was counted a few times. The rearrangement uses TRBV4-1 and TRBJ1-6; D is unresolved. Per the germline V gene, CDR1 is MGHRA and CDR2 is YSYEKL. The length of the CDR3 is 17 residues. Trimming removed 0 bases at V and 8 bases at J, with 17 bases between. In nucleotides, the CDR3 is TGCGCCAGCAGCCAAGAAGGGTCGGGTGGGAGATATTCACCCCTCCACTTT. This translates into CASSQEGSGGRYSPLHF.

On this clonotype itself: This clone may be a read error of a much larger clone one base away. The V gene is TRBV11-2, the J gene TRBJ2-5, with D perhaps matching TRBD1 or TRBD2 (5 bases each). Trimming shortened V by 4 bases and J by 7 bases, and 16 bases separated the two germline ends. CDR3 length: 14 amino acids. CDR1 and CDR2 from the germline V gene are SGHAT and FQNNGV. CDR3 residues: CASSSGPALGTQYF. The CDR3 coding sequence is TGTGCCAGCAGCTCGGGACCAGCTTTGGGGACCCAGTACTTC. The full variable domain, rest sourced from reference TRBV11-2 and TRBJ2-5, is EAGVAQSPRYKIIEKRQSVAFWCNPISGHATLYWYQQILGQGPKLLIQFQNNGVVDDSQLPKDRFSAERLKGVDSTLKIQPAKLEDSAVYLCASSSGPALGTQYFGPGTRLLVL.

This clonotype was seen many times. J is TRBJ2-1 and V is TRBV7-2, with 12 positions matching TRBD2. The germline CDR1 and CDR2 sequences are SGHTA and FQGNSA. The CDR3 extends over 15 amino acids. The V segment lost 6 bases and the J segment 5 bases; nucleotides outside the gene matches: 5. The CDR3: CASRHGLAGNNEQFF. CDR3 nucleotide sequence: TGTGCCAGCAGACATGGACTAGCGGGAAACAATGAGCAGTTCTTC.

This clonotype has just a few counts. This chain joins TRBV12-5 and TRBJ1-5; D is perhaps TRBD1 (5 bases). The CDR3 length is 15 residues. Germline V CDR1 and CDR2: LGHNT, FRNRAP. The germline V and J ends were trimmed by 2 bases and 2 bases, with 10 bases remaining between them. Here the CDR3 DNA reads TGTGCTAGTGGTTTGAGCGGGGGAGGCAATCAGCCCCAGCATTTT. Its translation: CASGLSGGGNQPQHF.

In the case of this clonotype: The junction and the germline gene differ at one end; a read error may be behind it. This sequence joins TRBV7-9 and TRBJ2-1, with 11 nucleotides matching TRBD2. The germline CDR1 and CDR2 sequences are SEHNR and FQNEAQ (reference sequence). The CDR3 length is 15 residues. The DNA for the CDR3 is TGTACCAGCATTAGCGGGGGGGTCGACTACAATGAGCAGTTCTTC. Translated, it gives CTSISGGVDYNEQFF.

Concerning this clonotype itself: A junction boundary mismatches the germline segment, possibly from a read error. This chain connects TRBV6-5 to TRBJ1-2; D uncertain. The CDR3 spans 14 residues. The germline gives CDR1 MNHEY, CDR2 SVGAGI. Here the CDR3 reads CANSYSRGIHGYTF. In nucleotides, the CDR3 is TGTGCCAACAGTTACTCACGGGGAATCCATGGCTACACCTTC.

The rearrangement links TRBV18 to TRBJ1-6; no clear D. Germline V gene sequence: CDR1 KGHSH, CDR2 LQKENI. Trimming pared 7 bases from V and 7 bases from J, leaving 8 bases between. The CDR3 has 12 residues. The CDR3 reads CASFGQNSPLHF. In nucleotides, the CDR3 is TGTGCCAGCTTTGGGCAGAATTCACCCCTCCACTTT. The variable domain in full, completed from reference TRBV18 and TRBJ1-6, reads NAGVMQNPRHLVRRRGQEARLRCSPMKGHSHVYWYRQLPEEGLKFMVYLQKENIIDESGMPKERFSAEFPKEGPSILRIQQVVRGDSAAYFCASFGQNSPLHFGNGTRLTVT.

This clonotype was counted many times. The rearrangement links TRBV28 to TRBJ2-7; TRBD1 matches 12 bases. Germline CDR1 MDHEN, CDR2 SYDVKM. CDR3 length: 15 residues. V trimming: 3 bases; J trimming: 7 bases; junction bases outside the gene matches: 7. The CDR3 nucleotides are TGTGCCAGCAGTTTCAGGGACAGGGGGCGAGGGGAGCAGTACTTC. Its translation is CASSFRDRGRGEQYF. Together with reference TRBV28 and TRBJ2-7, the CDR3 gives the full variable domain: DVKVTQSSRYLVKRTGEKVFLECVQDMDHENMFWYRQDPGLGLRLIYFSYDVKMKEKGDIPEGYSVSREKKERFSLILESASTNQTSMYLCASSFRDRGRGEQYFGPGTRLTVT.

The CDR3, as DNA: TGTGCCACCAGCAGAGTAGGGGAGCCGAACACTGAAGCTTTCTTT. It yields the protein CATSRVGEPNTEAFF. V and J are TRBV15 and TRBJ1-1; possible D gene TRBD1, 5 bases. CDR1 LNHNV and CDR2 YYDKDF come from the germline V gene (reference sequence). The germline V and J ends were trimmed by 1 base and 1 base, with 10 bases remaining between them. The CDR3 runs to 15 residues.

This clonotype was detected ten times or more. The chain uses TRBV5-1 and TRBJ2-1, with TRBD2 identical over 9 bases. The CDR3 covers 15 residues. J gave up 4 bases and V 1 base, and 3 bases lay outside the gene matches. Germline V gene sequence: CDR1 SGHRS, CDR2 YFSETQ. The CDR3 sequence is CASSLFGLAYNEQFF. CDR3 coding DNA: TGCGCCAGCAGCTTGTTTGGACTAGCGTACAATGAGCAGTTCTTC.

This clonotype was seen once. A read error may explain this, as a much larger clone is one base away. The rearrangement links TRBV18 to TRBJ2-7; possible D gene TRBD1, 5 bases. The germline CDR1 and CDR2 sequences are KGHSH and LQKENI. The CDR3 consists of 13 residues. The CDR3 loop reads CTSSAGNPYEQYF. In DNA form, the CDR3 reads TGTACCAGCTCAGCAGGGAACCCCTACGAGCAGTACTTC.